A single sample gave rise to the 22 T cell receptor beta chains below, sequenced in a study of blood T cell repertoires in COVID-19. Some clones are missing from TCRdb's copy, which holds only in-frame ones; the method was immunoSEQ multiplex PCR. This sample yields about 43,000 clones, of which around 79% are seen a single time; roughly a quarter belongs to the top ten. Sequencing was performed on peripheral blood. The source is an older woman with acute or convalescent COVID-19.

The chain has TRBV19 and TRBJ2-7; 8 bases agree with TRBD1. The junction had 6 bases not matched to a gene; V was cut back by 6 bases and J by 2 bases. This CDR3 is built from 14 residues. Germline V gene data show CDR1 as LNHDA and CDR2 as SQIVND (reference sequence). CDR3 nucleotides: TGTGCCAGTAGCTATGGGACAGGTACCTACGAGCAGTACTTC. Protein product: CASSYGTGTYEQYF.

The CDR3 sequence is CASSPSGQVRGEQYF. DNA for the CDR3: TGTGCCAGTAGCCCCTCGGGACAGGTCAGGGGCGAGCAGTACTTC. The rearrangement uses TRBV19 and TRBJ2-7, with TRBD1 matching 8 bases. The CDR3 totals 15 residues. Per the germline V gene, CDR1 is LNHDA and CDR2 is SQIVND (reference sequence). V was pared by 6 bases and J by 6 bases, with 13 bases of the junction left unmatched.

This clone was counted once. The V call is TRBV6-1, the J call TRBJ2-1; possible D gene TRBD1, 5 bases. Trimming left V 3 bases short and J 3 bases short, with 12 bases between. The CDR3 is 15 residues long. CDR1 is MNHNS and CDR2 is SASEGT in the germline V gene. The CDR3 DNA is TGTGCCAGCAGTGAGGTCGGACAAGGCTACAATGAGCAGTTCTTC. This codes for CASSEVGQGYNEQFF.

The chain recombines TRBV11-3 with TRBJ2-2; no clear D gene. Per the germline V gene, CDR1 is SGHNT and CDR2 is YENEEA. The CDR3 totals 14 residues. Trimming pared 1 base from V and 1 base from J, leaving 4 bases between. DNA of the CDR3: TGTGCCAGCAGCTTAGGTCGGAACACCGGGGAGCTGTTTTTT. Its translation is CASSLGRNTGELFF.

The rearrangement joins TRBV30 to TRBJ1-1; D possibly corresponds to TRBD1 (5 bases). Germline-derived CDR1 and CDR2 are GTSNPN and SVGIG (reference sequence). The ends were cut back, 2 bases at V and 5 bases at J, with 21 bases in the middle. The CDR3 totals 16 residues. The CDR3 region is CAWSRRAWGEGTEAFF. The DNA for the CDR3 is TGTGCCTGGAGTCGACGGGCATGGGGGGAGGGGACTGAAGCTTTCTTT.

V usage is TRBV19 and J usage is TRBJ2-5; D might be TRBD1 (5 bases). Germline V gene lookup returns CDR1 LNHDA and CDR2 SQIVND (reference sequence). Trimming left V 5 bases short and J 0 bases short, with 7 bases between. The CDR3 loop spans 13 amino acids. CDR3: CASSEQDQETQYF. CDR3 DNA: TGTGCCAGTAGTGAACAGGACCAAGAGACCCAGTACTTC.

The table lists this clone with a count of one. This sequence joins TRBV18 and TRBJ2-2, with TRBD1 identical over 8 bases. Germline V lookup: CDR1 KGHSH, CDR2 LQKENI. The CDR3 loop spans 13 amino acids. The junction had 3 bases not matched to a gene; V was cut back by 0 bases and J by 12 bases. As DNA, the CDR3 is TGTGCCAGCTCACCACCGGACAGGGAGAAGCTGTTTTTT. This codes for CASSPPDREKLFF.

A few counts support this clone. The J gene is TRBJ1-1, the V gene TRBV27, with 7 bases aligning to TRBD1. Germline lookup yields CDR1 MNHEY and CDR2 SMNVEV (reference sequence). The CDR3 length is 16 residues. Unmatched junction bases numbered 12, after V lost 5 bases and J lost 3 bases. CDR3 in amino acids: CASSRRTGYTDTEAFF. In nucleotides, the CDR3 is TGTGCCAGCAGTCGACGGACAGGATATACCGACACTGAAGCTTTCTTT.

The V call is TRBV5-4, the J call TRBJ1-6; D unresolved. The CDR3 is 14 residues long. With 2 bases removed from V and 0 bases from J, the gap between germline ends came to 3 bases. Per germline, CDR1 SGHNT and CDR2 YYREEE (reference sequence). CDR3 bases: TGTGCCAGCAGCTTCAGCTCCTATAATTCACCCCTCCACTTT. This codes for CASSFSSYNSPLHF.

The chain recombines TRBV27 with TRBJ1-3; D unresolved. This CDR3 comprises 15 residues. Germline V gene sequence: CDR1 MNHEY, CDR2 SMNVEV (reference sequence). The V end was cut by 2 bases, the J end by 5 bases, with 13 bases between. DNA for the CDR3: TGTGCCAGCAGTTTAACCTCGGGAAGTCGAAACACCATATATTTT. As protein: CASSLTSGSRNTIYF.

V and J are TRBV27 and TRBJ1-1; 9 nucleotides match TRBD1. In germline, CDR1 is MNHEY, CDR2 SMNVEV (reference sequence). This CDR3 spans 17 amino acids. Germline trimming cut 6 bases from V and 4 bases from J; bases unmatched to any gene: 15. DNA of the CDR3: TGTGCCAGCAGCCCAGTCCGGGGACAGGGTCTTTTCACTGAAGCTTTCTTT. Protein product: CASSPVRGQGLFTEAFF.

V and J are TRBV19 and TRBJ2-7; D is unclear. There are 14 residues in the CDR3. Germline-derived CDR1 and CDR2 are LNHDA and SQIVND (reference sequence). Trimming stripped 1 base from V and 3 bases from J, with 10 bases between. CDR3 sequence reads: CASSIVQDFYEQYF. CDR3 DNA sequence: TGTGCCAGTAGTATAGTCCAAGACTTCTACGAGCAGTACTTC.

This clone came up once. This chain joins TRBV30 and TRBJ2-7; the match to TRBD1 covers 12 bases. Germline assignment: CDR1 GTSNPN and CDR2 SVGIG (reference sequence). J gave up 6 bases and V 6 bases, and 12 bases lay outside the gene matches. This CDR3 has 15 residues. CDR3 sequence (DNA): TGTGCCTGTATTGGGACAGGGGGCGTCTCGGGCGAGCAGTACTTC. It codes for CACIGTGGVSGEQYF.

The CDR3 sequence: CASSQASLTGTGELFF. The CDR3 region has the DNA TGTGCCAGCAGCCAAGCCAGTCTCACCGGGACCGGGGAGCTGTTTTTT. The genes are TRBV14 and TRBJ2-2; no definite D call. The germline V and J ends were trimmed by 1 base and 5 bases, with 14 bases remaining between them. The CDR3 is 16 amino acids. Germline values: CDR1 SGHDN, CDR2 FVKESK.

The CDR3, as DNA: TGCGCCAGCAGCTTGGTAGGAGGGCTAGGCACTGAAGCTTTCTTT. Its translation: CASSLVGGLGTEAFF. This rearrangement joins TRBV5-1 to TRBJ1-1; D is undetermined. Per the germline V gene, CDR1 is SGHRS and CDR2 is YFSETQ. This CDR3 is built from 15 residues. Trimming removed 0 bases at V and 4 bases at J, with 13 bases between.

The chain combines TRBV7-9 with TRBJ2-7, with 8 bases matching TRBD1. V lost 3 bases to trimming and J lost 0 bases; unmatched junction nucleotides: 1. The CDR3 consists of 14 residues. Germline CDR1 SEHNR, CDR2 FQNEAQ (reference sequence). The CDR3: CASSLGQASYEQYF. The CDR3 coding sequence is TGTGCCAGCAGCTTGGGACAGGCCTCCTACGAGCAGTACTTC.

The V gene is TRBV9, the J gene TRBJ1-5; TRBD1 aligns across 9 bases. CDR3 length equals 16 residues. V lost 3 bases to trimming and J lost 4 bases; unmatched junction nucleotides: 8. In germline, CDR1 is SGDLS, CDR2 YYNGEE. CDR3: CASSADGDRANQPQHF. The CDR3 DNA is TGTGCCAGCAGCGCCGATGGGGACAGGGCTAATCAGCCCCAGCATTTT.

Regarding this clone: Because the CDR3's place on the DNA is in doubt, the DNA is left out and the CDR3 is given as listed by TCRdb. The rearrangement uses TRBV21-1 and TRBJ1-1. TRBV21-1 is termed a pseudogene. Termini included, the CDR3 measures 17 amino acids. CDR3 protein: CASSKVASGTENTEAFF.

This chain uses TRBV5-1 with TRBJ2-5; TRBD1 might be the D (6 bases). This CDR3 contains 13 residues. Trimming took off 7 bases at V and 5 bases at J, with 15 bases between the two ends. Germline values: CDR1 SGHRS, CDR2 YFSETQ. The CDR3 DNA is TGCGCCAGCCGGACAGTCACGGGGGAGACCCAGTACTTC. Translated, it gives CASRTVTGETQYF.

This clone was observed once. V gene TRBV9 combines with J gene TRBJ1-2; D is perhaps TRBD1 (5 bases). The length of the CDR3 is 12 residues. CDR1 is SGDLS and CDR2 is YYNGEE in the germline V gene. With 2 bases removed from V and 10 bases from J, the gap between germline ends came to 12 bases. The CDR3 protein is CASSVGGAHYTF. The CDR3 bases are TGTGCCAGCAGCGTCGGCGGGGCTCACTACACCTTC.

The chain carries TRBV5-4 and TRBJ2-5, with 13 bases matching TRBD2. Germline trimming cut 3 bases from V and 5 bases from J; bases unmatched to any gene: 4. This CDR3 region has 15 residues. Germline loops: CDR1 SGHNT, CDR2 YYREEE (reference sequence). CDR3 DNA: TGTGCCAGCAGCTCCCCGGGACTAGCGGGGGAGACCCAGTACTTC. It codes for CASSSPGLAGETQYF.

V and J are TRBV24-1 and TRBJ1-2; D remains unclear. The germline V gene encodes CDR1 KGHDR and CDR2 SFDVKD. V shed 0 bases and J shed 6 bases, with 13 bases lying between them. The CDR3 runs to 15 residues. The chain's CDR3 is CATSDLDGEGDGYTF. The CDR3 DNA sequence: TGTGCCACCAGTGATTTGGATGGCGAGGGCGATGGCTACACCTTC.